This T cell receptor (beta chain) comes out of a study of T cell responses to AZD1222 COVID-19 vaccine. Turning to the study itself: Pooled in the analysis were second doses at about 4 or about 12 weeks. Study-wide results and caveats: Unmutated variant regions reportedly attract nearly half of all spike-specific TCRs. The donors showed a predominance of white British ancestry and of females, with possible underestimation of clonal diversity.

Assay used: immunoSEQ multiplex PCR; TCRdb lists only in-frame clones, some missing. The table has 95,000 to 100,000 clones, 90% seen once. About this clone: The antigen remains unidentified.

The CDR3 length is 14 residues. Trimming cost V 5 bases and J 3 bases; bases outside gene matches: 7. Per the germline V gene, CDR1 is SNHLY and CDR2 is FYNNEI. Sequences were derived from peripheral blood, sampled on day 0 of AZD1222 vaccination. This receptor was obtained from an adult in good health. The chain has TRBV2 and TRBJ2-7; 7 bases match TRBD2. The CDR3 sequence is CASSTGTISYEQYF. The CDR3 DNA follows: TGTGCCAGCAGTACCGGGACTATAAGCTACGAGCAGTACTTC.